This T cell receptor (beta chain) was identified during a study of T-cell memory formation after mild COVID-19. TCRdb analysed the 5' RACE reads with MiXCR anew, one entry per CDR3 protein. The sample gives hundreds of thousands of distinct CDR3 sequences, roughly 13% of which show up once; 22% is in the top ten. This clonotype was picked up a small number of times. The CDR3 has 20 residues. V trimming: 0 bases; J trimming: 1 base; junction bases outside the gene matches: 14. Looked up from germline, CDR1 is LNHNV and CDR2 is YYDKDF (reference sequence). The clonotype originates from a man younger than 30 who had mild COVID-19 (a few samples of this study predate the infection). Cell type and time point are not known. The chain combines TRBV15 with TRBJ2-5; 10 bases agree with TRBD2. Sequences were obtained from PBMCs or a T cell subset sorted from them (not recorded which). The CDR3 spells CATSRDNWASGGQFQETQYF. The CDR3 DNA is TGTGCCACCAGCAGAGATAATTGGGCTAGCGGGGGCCAATTCCAAGAGACCCAGTACTTC.